Listed here are 25 T cell receptor beta chains from one sample, sequenced in a study of blood T cell repertoires in COVID-19. TCRdb's copy holds only in-frame clones and misses some; the assay was immunoSEQ multiplex PCR. The sample comprises 250,000 or so clones, 86% of which are singletons, and 3% rests with the top ten. The sample was peripheral blood. These receptors were taken from a woman aged 25 to 39 with active or convalescent COVID-19.

This clone was counted a single time. V gene TRBV5-1 combines with J gene TRBJ2-3; 7 nucleotides align to TRBD1. J was trimmed by 2 bases and V by 3 bases; bases with no gene match: 6. Germline lookup yields CDR1 SGHRS and CDR2 YFSETQ. There are 15 residues in the CDR3. CDR3 DNA: TGCGCCAGCAGCTCTACCGGGACAGACACAGATACGCAGTATTTT. This gives the protein CASSSTGTDTDTQYF.

The genes are TRBV30 and TRBJ2-7; D uncertain. The CDR3 has 12 amino acids. V lost 4 bases and J lost 6, with 13 bases in between. CDR1 GTSNPN and CDR2 SVGIG come from the germline V gene (reference sequence). The CDR3 region is CAWMRSVGEQYF. The CDR3 DNA reads as TGTGCCTGGATGAGGTCTGTGGGCGAGCAGTACTTC.

V usage is TRBV7-9 and J usage is TRBJ1-3; 8 bases are shared with TRBD1. CDR3 length equals 16 residues. Germline V lookup: CDR1 SEHNR, CDR2 FQNEAQ (reference sequence). Losses at the gene ends were 6 bases for V and 8 bases for J; bases not matched to a gene: 15. The CDR3 bases are TGTGCCAGCAGTCCGGCCGAGACAGGGGACGCGGACACCATATATTTT. It specifies CASSPAETGDADTIYF.

The gene calls are TRBV19 and TRBJ2-5; TRBD2 might be the D (5 bases). Trimming removed 4 bases at V and 10 bases at J, with 16 bases between. The CDR3 has 13 residues. Germline-derived CDR1 and CDR2 are LNHDA and SQIVND (reference sequence). DNA for the CDR3: TGTGCCAGTAGTACGCTTCCAACCGGGGTCCAGTACTTC. Translation gives CASSTLPTGVQYF.

This clone was seen a single time. This chain joins TRBV18 and TRBJ2-7; tentatively, D is TRBD2 (6 bases). The ends were cut back, 3 bases at V and 5 bases at J, with 14 bases in the middle. Germline V gene data show CDR1 as KGHSH and CDR2 as LQKENI. The CDR3 spans 14 residues. In DNA form, the CDR3 reads TGTGCCAGCTCACCGTGGAGGGGAGCGGACGAGCAGTACTTC. Protein: CASSPWRGADEQYF. Full variable domain (remainder filled in from reference TRBV18 and TRBJ2-7): NAGVMQNPRHLVRRRGQEARLRCSPMKGHSHVYWYRQLPEEGLKFMVYLQKENIIDESGMPKERFSAEFPKEGPSILRIQQVVRGDSAAYFCASSPWRGADEQYFGPGTRLTVT.

As DNA, the CDR3 is TGTGCTAGTGGTTTAGGACTGGCCACCGGGGAGCTGTTTTTT. It specifies CASGLGLATGELFF. The rearrangement uses TRBV12-5 and TRBJ2-2; D possibly corresponds to TRBD2 (5 bases). The CDR3 sequence is 14 residues long. Trimming removed 3 bases from V and 4 bases from J, with 9 bases in between. The germline CDR1 and CDR2 sequences are LGHNT and FRNRAP.

This chain connects TRBV7-2 to TRBJ2-7; possibly TRBD2 for D (5 bases). Germline values: CDR1 SGHTA, CDR2 FQGNSA. V lost 0 bases and J lost 4, with 13 bases in between. The length of the CDR3 is 15 residues. The CDR3, as DNA: TGTGCCAGCAGCTTAGCGCCAGCGGCAGGATACGAGCAGTACTTC. Protein sequence: CASSLAPAAGYEQYF.

This chain connects TRBV7-2 to TRBJ2-7; TRBD2 matches 7 bases. CDR3 length equals 14 residues. The trim removed 0 bases at V and 3 bases at J, leaving 2 bases unmatched. Per the germline V gene, CDR1 is SGHTA and CDR2 is FQGNSA. DNA of the CDR3: TGTGCCAGCAGCTTAGCGGGCGGGGGCTACGAGCAGTACTTC. Its translation: CASSLAGGGYEQYF.

The gene calls are TRBV5-8 and TRBJ1-5; TRBD1 aligns across 7 bases. This CDR3 comprises 14 residues. Trimming cost V 3 bases and J 4 bases; bases outside gene matches: 4. Germline V lookup: CDR1 SGHTS, CDR2 YDEGEE. DNA of the CDR3: TGTGCCAGCAGCTGGGACAGTTATAATCAGCCCCAGCATTTT. As protein: CASSWDSYNQPQHF.

The CDR3 protein is CASSLVGAAPSYEQYF. DNA for the CDR3: TGTGCCAGCAGCTTGGTGGGAGCGGCTCCCTCCTACGAGCAGTACTTC. This chain connects TRBV7-2 to TRBJ2-7; weak D call: TRBD2 (5 bases). V lost 3 bases to trimming and J lost 0 bases, with 15 bases between them. CDR3 length: 16 residues. Per the germline V gene, CDR1 is SGHTA and CDR2 is FQGNSA. Full variable domain (rest looked up from reference TRBV7-2 and TRBJ2-7): GAGVSQSPSNKVTEKGKDVELRCDPISGHTALYWYRQSLGQGLEFLIYFQGNSAPDKSGLPSDRFSAERTGGSVSTLTIQRTQQEDSAVYLCASSLVGAAPSYEQYFGPGTRLTVT.

The J gene is TRBJ1-5, the V gene TRBV28; 8 bases map to TRBD1. This CDR3 comprises 16 residues. After removal of 6 bases from V and 2 bases from J, the junction contained 9 bases not matched to a gene. Germline V gene lookup returns CDR1 MDHEN and CDR2 SYDVKM. The CDR3 sequence: CASRSTDRGRNQPQHF. CDR3 DNA: TGTGCCAGCAGAAGCACCGACAGGGGACGCAATCAGCCCCAGCATTTT.

The rearrangement uses TRBV4-2 and TRBJ2-1, with 8 positions matching TRBD2. V shed 1 base, J shed 0 bases, and the junction held 8 bases outside the gene matches. The CDR3 is 18 amino acids. Germline lookup yields CDR1 LGHNA and CDR2 YNFKEQ. The CDR3 spells CASSQGTSPRGSYNEQFF. The CDR3 DNA reads as TGTGCCAGCAGCCAAGGGACTAGCCCCAGAGGCTCCTACAATGAGCAGTTCTTC.

This chain connects TRBV2 to TRBJ1-5, with 8 nucleotides matching TRBD1. CDR1 is SNHLY, CDR2 FYNNEI, per germline. The CDR3 loop spans 14 amino acids. V gave up 4 bases and J gave up 7 bases; unmatched junction bases: 6. The CDR3 region has the DNA TGTGCCAGCAGTGTTCAGGGGGCCGGGCAGCCCCAGCATTTT. It yields the protein CASSVQGAGQPQHF.

The chain carries TRBV5-8 and TRBJ1-1; the match to TRBD1 covers 7 bases. Germline V gene sequence: CDR1 SGHTS, CDR2 YDEGEE. CDR3 length: 14 residues. With V trimmed by 1 base and J by 6 bases, 6 bases remained unmatched. The CDR3 loop reads CASSLLQGSSEAFF. As DNA, the CDR3 is TGTGCCAGCAGCTTGTTACAGGGGAGCTCTGAAGCTTTCTTT.

The rearrangement joins TRBV5-1 to TRBJ2-2; a weak D match, TRBD1 (5 bases). This CDR3 contains 15 residues. V lost 4 bases and J lost 6, with 16 bases in between. Germline V gene sequence: CDR1 SGHRS, CDR2 YFSETQ. CDR3 DNA sequence: TGCGCCAGCAGCCTGTCGGCAGGGTGGCCCGGGGAGCTGTTTTTT. The encoded protein is CASSLSAGWPGELFF. Looking up the rest from reference TRBV5-1 and TRBJ2-2 gives the full variable domain: KAGVTQTPRYLIKTRGQQVTLSCSPISGHRSVSWYQQTPGQGLQFLFEYFSETQRNKGNFPGRFSGRQFSNSRSEMNVSTLELGDSALYLCASSLSAGWPGELFFGEGSRLTVL.

In nucleotides, the CDR3 is TGTGCCAGCAGTTTAATTCTAGCGGGGGGGTACAATGAGCAGTTCTTC. This encodes CASSLILAGGYNEQFF. The V and J genes are TRBV27 and TRBJ2-1, with TRBD2 matching over 12 bases. This CDR3 has 16 residues. V was pared by 2 bases and J by 4 bases, with 3 bases of the junction left unmatched. Looked up from germline, CDR1 is MNHEY and CDR2 is SMNVEV (reference sequence).

In this sample, this clone turned up a few times. The rearrangement uses TRBV6-5 and TRBJ1-1, with TRBD1 matching over 7 bases. The CDR3 totals 12 residues. Germline V gene data show CDR1 as MNHEY and CDR2 as SVGAGI. The V gene end was trimmed by 6 bases and the J gene end by 5 bases; junction bases not matched to a gene: 3. The CDR3 reads CASRRGQTEAFF. The DNA for the CDR3 is TGTGCCAGCAGACGGGGACAGACTGAAGCTTTCTTT.

This chain uses TRBV5-5 with TRBJ2-1; D possibly corresponds to TRBD1 (5 bases). Germline lookup yields CDR1 SGHKS and CDR2 YYEKEE (reference sequence). CDR3 length equals 14 residues. The V end was cut by 1 base, the J end by 14 bases, with 19 bases between. The CDR3 protein is CASSLQDTSKREFF. The CDR3 bases are TGTGCCAGCAGCTTGCAGGACACTTCTAAAAGGGAGTTCTTC. Variable domain in full (rest from reference TRBV5-5 and TRBJ2-1): DAGVTQSPTHLIKTRGQQVTLRCSPISGHKSVSWYQQVLGQGPQFIFQYYEKEERGRGNFPDRFSARQFPNYSSELNVNALLLGDSALYLCASSLQDTSKREFFGPGTRLTVL.

Regarding this clone: Sequence at one end of the junction differs from germline and may be a read error. This CDR3 reads CSVGPQIF. CDR3 coding DNA: TGCAGCGTTGGGCCTCAGATCTTC. The chain has TRBV29-1 and TRBJ1-2; D gene ambiguous. This CDR3 spans 8 amino acids. CDR1 is SQVTM and CDR2 is ANQGSEA in the germline V gene.

This chain uses TRBV7-2 with TRBJ1-6; D might be TRBD1 (6 bases). The ends were cut back, 2 bases at V and 7 bases at J, with 15 bases in the middle. This CDR3 has 16 amino acids. Germline CDR1 SGHTA, CDR2 FQGNSA. CDR3 sequence reads: CASSLLTGTGNSPLHF. The CDR3, as DNA: TGTGCCAGCAGCTTACTGACAGGCACGGGAAATTCACCCCTCCACTTT.

This chain joins TRBV29-1 and TRBJ1-5; 7 bases are a match to TRBD1. The CDR3 loop spans 13 amino acids. Trimming removed 4 bases from V and 6 bases from J; junction bases left unmatched: 6. CDR1 and CDR2 (germline): SQVTM, ANQGSEA. The CDR3, as DNA: TGCAGCGTTGGACAGGGACGAGGTCAGCCCCAGCATTTT. Amino acid sequence: CSVGQGRGQPQHF. The full variable domain, with the rest looked up from reference TRBV29-1 and TRBJ1-5, is SAVISQKPSRDICQRGTSLTIQCQVDSQVTMMFWYRQQPGQSLTLIATANQGSEATYESGFVIDKFPISRPNLTFSTLTVSNMSPEDSSIYLCSVGQGRGQPQHFGDGTRLSIL.

The chain carries TRBV5-1 and TRBJ2-3, with D perhaps TRBD2 (6 bases). CDR1 and CDR2 (germline): SGHRS, YFSETQ. Trimming pared 6 bases from V and 0 bases from J, leaving 14 bases between. The CDR3 runs to 15 residues. In DNA, the CDR3 is TGCGCCAGCACCGGCGGAAGCGGGAGCACAGATACGCAGTATTTT. As protein: CASTGGSGSTDTQYF.

This clone has just one count. V and J are TRBV12-5 and TRBJ2-3; 8 bases are a match to TRBD2. Germline trimming cut 6 bases from V and 0 bases from J; bases unmatched to any gene: 5. Germline V gives CDR1 LGHNT, CDR2 FRNRAP. The CDR3 consists of 15 residues. In nucleotides, the CDR3 is TGTGCTAGTGGCTATAGCGGGGAGAGCACAGATACGCAGTATTTT. Its translation is CASGYSGESTDTQYF.

The J gene is TRBJ1-2, the V gene TRBV30; 9 positions agree with TRBD1. Trimming took 2 bases from V and 4 from J; bases not matched to a gene: 8. Looked up from germline, CDR1 is GTSNPN and CDR2 is SVGIG (reference sequence). The CDR3 runs 15 residues. CDR3 protein: CAWSTGTGYGYGYTF. The CDR3 nucleotides read TGTGCCTGGAGTACCGGGACAGGGTATGGCTATGGCTACACCTTC.

The CDR3: CASSLGLAGFNEQFF. The CDR3 DNA sequence: TGTGCCAGCAGCTTAGGACTAGCGGGGTTCAATGAGCAGTTCTTC. The chain combines TRBV11-3 with TRBJ2-1; 11 positions agree with TRBD2. This CDR3 is built from 15 residues. Germline CDR1 is SGHNT and CDR2 is YENEEA. V shed 1 base, J shed 6 bases, and the junction held 2 bases outside the gene matches. The entire variable domain, with the rest obtained from reference TRBV11-3 and TRBJ2-1, is as follows: EAGVVQSPRYKIIEKKQPVAFWCNPISGHNTLYWYLQNLGQGPELLIRYENEEAVDDSQLPKDRFSAERLKGVDSTLKIQPAELGDSAVYLCASSLGLAGFNEQFFGPGTRLTVL.